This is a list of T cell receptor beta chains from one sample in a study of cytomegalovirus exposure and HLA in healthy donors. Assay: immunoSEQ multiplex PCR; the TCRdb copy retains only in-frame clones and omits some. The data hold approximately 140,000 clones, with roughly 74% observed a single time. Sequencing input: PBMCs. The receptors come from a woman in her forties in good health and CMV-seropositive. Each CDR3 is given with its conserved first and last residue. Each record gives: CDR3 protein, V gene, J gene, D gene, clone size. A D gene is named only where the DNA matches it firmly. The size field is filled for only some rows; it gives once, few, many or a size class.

CASSLETGGSQPQHF	TRBV5-1	TRBJ1-5	TRBD1	few
CSARTGDGNTIYF	TRBV29-1	TRBJ1-3	TRBD1	once
CASSPTLGAGELFF	TRBV7-9	TRBJ2-2	.	.
CASSYRGGGTEAFF	TRBV5-1	TRBJ1-1	TRBD1	.
CASSKGQATDTQYF	TRBV6-5	TRBJ2-3	TRBD1	.
CASSLDDRAHYEQYF	TRBV11-2	TRBJ2-7	TRBD1	.
CASKASYNSPLHF	TRBV19	TRBJ1-6	.	.
CASSLGAGELFF	TRBV28	TRBJ2-2	.	few
CASSIRQGHYEQYF	TRBV19	TRBJ2-7	TRBD1	.
CASSLGDSNYGYTF	TRBV5-1	TRBJ1-2	.	.
CASNTNRGRAEQYF	TRBV6-5	TRBJ2-7	TRBD1	.
CASSLAPQGSGNTIYF	TRBV11-2	TRBJ1-3	.	.
CASSSGDLQYF	TRBV18	TRBJ2-7	.	.
CASSLGQGLPDTQYF	TRBV7-9	TRBJ2-3	.	.
CASKRTGDGYEQYF	TRBV6-1	TRBJ2-7	TRBD1	.
CASSPATRGPAQFF	TRBV5-1	TRBJ2-1	.	few
CASREKGAYGYTF	TRBV9	TRBJ1-2	TRBD1	.
CASSRTGFGAFF	TRBV18	TRBJ1-1	.	.
CAWTSGRDTQYF	TRBV30	TRBJ2-3	TRBD2	once
CARSLAAGASQETQYF	TRBV5-3	TRBJ2-5	TRBD2	.
CASSLGLAAGYEQYF	TRBV11-2	TRBJ2-7	TRBD2	.
CASRDRAGEQYF	TRBV25-1	TRBJ2-7	TRBD1	.
CASSLGLAGNNEQFF	TRBV7-2	TRBJ2-1	TRBD2	once
CATSRDRGQGYEQYF	TRBV15	TRBJ2-7	TRBD1	.
CASSRIGGAGMDAEAFF	TRBV2	TRBJ1-1	TRBD1	.
CASKDLQGSGEQYF	TRBV5-1	TRBJ2-7	.	once
CASSVGWAVHYEQYF	TRBV9	TRBJ2-7	.	.
CASSSYMNTEAFF	TRBV11-3	TRBJ1-1	.	.
CACTMRGRNTEAFF	TRBV6-5	TRBJ1-1	TRBD1	.
CASRPGVLWEAFF	TRBV6-6	TRBJ1-1	.	.
CASSREGADGYTF	TRBV5-1	TRBJ1-2	TRBD1	.
CASSSITTGEQYF	TRBV27	TRBJ2-7	.	.
CASSLAVGVLYF	TRBV11-2	TRBJ1-3	.	.
CASSLDSGNQPQHF	TRBV5-1	TRBJ1-5	.	.
CASSRFSSGRFAGELFF	TRBV4-1	TRBJ2-2	TRBD2	once
CASSLVFIGGSYNEQFF	TRBV7-8	TRBJ2-1	TRBD2	.
CASSFAGAEGNTIYF	TRBV5-4	TRBJ1-3	.	.
CASSVGVAGGNEQYF	TRBV9	TRBJ2-7	TRBD2	.
CASSDRGITEQFF	TRBV7-8	TRBJ2-1	.	.
CSVTGAGADTQYF	TRBV29-1	TRBJ2-3	.	.
CASSFQGAYEQFF	TRBV28	TRBJ2-1	.	.